This is a list of T cell receptor beta chains from one sample in a study of metastatic and nonmetastatic thyroid tumors. TCRdb re-called clones via MiXCR from the PCR reads. The table lists tens of thousands of clones, approximately 14% of them singletons. Sequencing was done on a sample of blood. The source of these receptors is a female donor with papillary thyroid cancer or a benign thyroid nodule (not recorded which). Some clones in this sample may be carry-over from other donors' samples. Each CDR3 is given with its conserved first and last residue. Fields, in order: J gene, clone size, D gene, V gene, CDR3 DNA, CDR3 protein. D genes are given only for firm matches. The listing skips clone size in some rows; elsewhere it reads once, few, many or a size class.

TRBJ2-6 many TRBD2 TRBV27 TGTGCCAGCAGTTTATCTAGCGGGAGCTCTGGGGCCAACGTCCTGACTTTC CASSLSSGSSGANVLTF
TRBJ2-7 medium-sized . TRBV6-1 TGTGCCAGCAGGGAGGGACAGTTCATCTCCTACGAGCAGTACTTC CASREGQFISYEQYF
TRBJ2-1 many . TRBV2 TGTGCCAGCAGTGAGCTAGCGTACAATGAGCAGTTCTTC CASSELAYNEQFF
TRBJ1-2 many TRBD1 TRBV19 TGTGCCAGTAGTCCAACAGGGGGCTGGGGGTATGGCTACACCTTC CASSPTGGWGYGYTF
TRBJ2-7 many . TRBV20-1 TGCAGTGCTAGAGATCCTCAAGGGGCCAGCTACGAGCAGTACTTC CSARDPQGASYEQYF
TRBJ2-7 few TRBD2 TRBV3-1 TGTGCCAGCAGCCGCCCGACTAGCGGGAGGGACTACTCCTACGAGCAGTACTTC CASSRPTSGRDYSYEQYF
TRBJ2-5 many TRBD2 TRBV2 TGTGCCAGCAGTTTGGGGTTGACTAGCGGGGGGTCCCAAGAGACCCAGTACTTC CASSLGLTSGGSQETQYF
TRBJ1-6 many . TRBV20-1 TGCAGTGCTAGAGAGACTGTTAATTCACCCCTCCACTTT CSARETVNSPLHF
TRBJ2-1 . TRBD2 TRBV12-3/TRBV12-4 TGTGCCAGCAGTTTTGCTAGCGGGAGCCATCTTGAGCAGTTCTTC CASSFASGSHLEQFF
TRBJ2-5 many TRBD2 TRBV5-1 TGCGCCAGCAGCAACGGACTAGCCCAAGAGACCCAGTACTTC CASSNGLAQETQYF
TRBJ1-1 medium-sized . TRBV6-2/TRBV6-3 TGTGCCAGCAGTTACTCGGGGAAAGCTTTCTTT CASSYSGKAFF
TRBJ2-1 many TRBD2 TRBV7-8 TGTGCCAGCAGCTTAGTTGGGACTAGTTCCTACAATGAGCAGTTCTTC CASSLVGTSSYNEQFF
TRBJ2-7 medium-sized TRBD1 TRBV27 TGTGCCAGCAGTAATACAGGGGGCGGGGAGCAGTACTTC CASSNTGGGEQYF
TRBJ2-3 many . TRBV19 TGTGCCAGTAGTATCGTAGTCGGGGGTACGCAGTATTTT CASSIVVGGTQYF
TRBJ2-6 . . TRBV11-2 TGTGCCAGCAGCTTAGGAGCGGGCAGGACTGGCGCTGGGGCCAACGTCCTGACTTTC CASSLGAGRTGAGANVLTF
TRBJ1-4 medium-sized . TRBV6-2/TRBV6-3 TGTGCCAGCACTAAAGACCAGGGTGGCTCTGAAAAACTGTTTTTT CASTKDQGGSEKLFF
TRBJ2-1 many TRBD1 TRBV24-1 TGTGCCACCAGTGATTCCGCCGGGACAGGAAGTTACAATGAGCAGTTCTTC CATSDSAGTGSYNEQFF
TRBJ2-7 many TRBD2 TRBV29-1 TGCAGCGTGACGGGACTAAGGGGTCTACTAGGATCCGAGCAGTACTTC CSVTGLRGLLGSEQYF
TRBJ2-7 . . TRBV10-3 TGTGCCATCAGTGAGTCGTACCGTCCCTACGAGCAGTACTTC CAISESYRPYEQYF
TRBJ1-6 many . TRBV20-1 TGCAGTGCTAGGTTTAGCGCCGCTAATTCACCCCTCCACTTT CSARFSAANSPLHF
TRBJ1-2 many . TRBV29-1 TGCAGCGTTGGTACGGCGACGGGTGGCTACACCTTC CSVGTATGGYTF
TRBJ2-5 many . TRBV20-1 TGCAGTGCCTCACGGAGGCAAGAGACCCAGTACTTC CSASRRQETQYF
TRBJ1-3 many . TRBV7-6 TGTGCCAGCAGACGACTTTTCTCTGGAAACACCATATATTTT CASRRLFSGNTIYF
TRBJ1-5 . TRBD1 TRBV28 TGTGCCATCAGCGCTACCTGGCAGGGGGTGCAGCCCCAGCATTTT CAISATWQGVQPQHF
TRBJ2-1 many . TRBV12-3/TRBV12-4 TGTGCCAGCAGTTGGTACAGGGACGATGAGCAGTTCTTC CASSWYRDDEQFF
TRBJ1-1 many . TRBV2 TGTGCCAGCAGTGAATCGTCAGGGGCGCCCTACACTGAAGCTTTCTTT CASSESSGAPYTEAFF
TRBJ2-4 many TRBD2 TRBV28 TGTGCCAGCAGGGCCGGGGGGTCTTTGGGAGCCAAAAACATTCAGTACTTC CASRAGGSLGAKNIQYF
TRBJ1-5 . . TRBV6-1 TGTGCCAGCAGGCTCTCAGGGGAATATCAGCCCCAGCATTTT CASRLSGEYQPQHF
TRBJ2-1 . TRBD2 TRBV11-2 TGTGCCAGCAGCACATTCCACGTAGCCGGACTAGCGGGAGGGCCAACGAATGAGCAGTTCTTC CASSTFHVAGLAGGPTNEQFF
TRBJ2-7 . . TRBV11-2 TGTGCCAGCAGCCATGGGGGGCAGGGATCCTACGAGCAGTACTTC CASSHGGQGSYEQYF
TRBJ1-5 many TRBD1 TRBV4-1 TGCGCCAGCAGCCAAGATACAGGGGTGTATCAGCCCCAGCATTTT CASSQDTGVYQPQHF
TRBJ2-2 . . TRBV7-2 TGTGCCAGCAGCTTAGCGGATTGGCGCACCGGGGAGCTGTTTTTT CASSLADWRTGELFF
TRBJ2-7 . . TRBV20-1 TGCAGTGCTGCCGAGACAGTCAACGCCTACGAGCATTACTTC CSAAETVNAYEHYF